The rows below give T cell receptor beta chains drawn from one sample of a study of cytomegalovirus exposure and HLA in healthy donors. Clones were sequenced by immunoSEQ multiplex PCR, and TCRdb holds only the in-frame ones, with some missing. Of some 170,000 clones detected, about 72% appear once; the ten largest clones hold over 1.1%. Sequenced material: PBMCs. The receptors originated from a man between 60 and 75 years old in good health and CMV-seronegative. Both conserved end residues are part of each CDR3. D genes are given only for firm matches. Clone size appears in some rows only: once, few, many, or a class for an expanded clone.

v_gene: TRBV5-1
j_gene: TRBJ2-3
d_gene: -
abundance: few
CDR3aa: CASSRPYAVDTQYF
CDR3nt: TGCGCCAGCAGCCGGCCTTACGCGGTAGATACGCAGTATTTT

v_gene: TRBV28
j_gene: TRBJ1-1
d_gene: -
abundance: -
CDR3aa: CACGARRNTEAFF
CDR3nt: TGTGCCTGCGGAGCGCGTAGGAACACTGAAGCTTTCTTT

v_gene: TRBV4-3
j_gene: TRBJ2-5
d_gene: TRBD2
abundance: -
CDR3aa: CASSNAGTKETQYF
CDR3nt: TGCGCCAGCAGCAATGCCGGGACTAAAGAGACCCAGTACTTC

v_gene: TRBV30
j_gene: TRBJ1-2
d_gene: TRBD1
abundance: -
CDR3aa: CAWENRGLGYGYTF
CDR3nt: TGTGCCTGGGAAAACAGGGGGCTGGGCTATGGCTACACCTTC

v_gene: TRBV29-1
j_gene: TRBJ2-7
d_gene: -
abundance: -
CDR3aa: CSGGQSYEQYF
CDR3nt: TGCAGCGGTGGACAGTCCTACGAGCAGTACTTC

v_gene: TRBV29-1
j_gene: TRBJ2-7
d_gene: -
abundance: -
CDR3aa: CSAVDSYEQYF
CDR3nt: TGCAGCGCCGTGGACAGTTACGAGCAGTACTTC

v_gene: TRBV2
j_gene: TRBJ2-7
d_gene: TRBD2
abundance: -
CDR3aa: CASRSGLAAGSSSYEQYF
CDR3nt: TGTGCCAGCCGCTCGGGACTAGCGGCTGGCTCCTCCTCCTACGAGCAGTACTTC

v_gene: TRBV19
j_gene: TRBJ2-7
d_gene: TRBD1
abundance: -
CDR3aa: CASSLPGQGSYEQYF
CDR3nt: TGTGCCAGTAGTCTTCCGGGACAGGGTTCCTACGAGCAGTACTTC

v_gene: TRBV7-9
j_gene: TRBJ2-3
d_gene: TRBD1
abundance: -
CDR3aa: CASSPQGVTDTQYF
CDR3nt: TGTGCCAGCAGCCCCCAGGGGGTCACAGATACGCAGTATTTT

v_gene: TRBV28
j_gene: TRBJ2-5
d_gene: TRBD1
abundance: -
CDR3aa: CASRHEWTGGLQTQYF
CDR3nt: TGTGCCAGCAGACACGAATGGACAGGGGGCCTTCAGACCCAGTACTTC

v_gene: TRBV10-1
j_gene: TRBJ1-1
d_gene: -
abundance: -
CDR3aa: CAPGRGGTEAFF
CDR3nt: TGCGCCCCCGGGAGGGGCGGGACTGAAGCTTTCTTT

v_gene: TRBV10-2
j_gene: TRBJ2-2
d_gene: -
abundance: -
CDR3aa: CATSKLSMPRNTGELFF
CDR3nt: TGCGCCACCTCTAAATTGTCTATGCCTAGGAACACCGGGGAGCTGTTTTTC

v_gene: TRBV5-4
j_gene: TRBJ2-5
d_gene: TRBD2
abundance: -
CDR3aa: CASSFGGLVSSETQYF
CDR3nt: TGTGCCAGCAGCTTCGGGGGACTAGTGTCGTCGGAGACCCAGTACTTC

v_gene: TRBV6-1
j_gene: TRBJ2-3
d_gene: TRBD2
abundance: -
CDR3aa: CASSGGTTSTDTQYF
CDR3nt: TGTGCCAGCAGTGGGGGGACTACGAGCACAGATACGCAGTATTTT

v_gene: TRBV7-2
j_gene: TRBJ1-3
d_gene: -
abundance: few
CDR3aa: CASSLDSGSGGTIYF
CDR3nt: TGTGCCAGCAGCTTAGACAGCGGGTCCGGGGGCACCATATATTTT

v_gene: TRBV10-3
j_gene: TRBJ1-5
d_gene: -
abundance: few
CDR3aa: CAISPEGNQPQHF
CDR3nt: TGTGCCATCAGCCCCGAGGGCAATCAGCCCCAGCATTTT

v_gene: TRBV7-9
j_gene: TRBJ1-5
d_gene: -
abundance: -
CDR3aa: CSSSLGPRGGLQPQHF
CDR3nt: TGTTCCAGCAGCTTAGGCCCACGGGGGGGCCTACAGCCCCAGCATTTT

v_gene: TRBV7-3
j_gene: TRBJ1-2
d_gene: TRBD1
abundance: -
CDR3aa: CASSPAGGQYINYGYTF
CDR3nt: TGTGCCAGCAGCCCCGCAGGGGGACAGTATATAAACTATGGCTACACCTTC

v_gene: TRBV9
j_gene: TRBJ1-2
d_gene: TRBD1
abundance: -
CDR3aa: CASSVGWTGLNYGYTF
CDR3nt: TGTGCCAGCAGCGTAGGATGGACAGGGTTGAACTATGGCTACACCTTC

v_gene: TRBV11-3
j_gene: TRBJ2-1
d_gene: -
abundance: once
CDR3aa: CASSLGETSYNEQFF
CDR3nt: TGTGCCAGCAGCTTAGGGGAGACTAGTTACAATGAGCAGTTCTTC

v_gene: TRBV7-9
j_gene: TRBJ1-6
d_gene: -
abundance: few
CDR3aa: CSSSLAGIRGAQNSPLHF
CDR3nt: TGTTCCAGCAGCTTAGCAGGGATTAGGGGTGCTCAGAATTCACCCCTCCACTTT

v_gene: TRBV6-5
j_gene: TRBJ1-1
d_gene: TRBD1
abundance: -
CDR3aa: CASRYNRGDTEAFF
CDR3nt: TGTGCCAGCAGATATAACAGGGGCGACACTGAAGCTTTCTTT

v_gene: TRBV9
j_gene: TRBJ2-3
d_gene: -
abundance: -
CDR3aa: CASSVLQGGTDTQYF
CDR3nt: TGTGCCAGCAGCGTTTTACAGGGAGGGACAGATACGCAGTATTTT

v_gene: TRBV5-1
j_gene: TRBJ2-1
d_gene: -
abundance: once
CDR3aa: CASSWEYNEQFF
CDR3nt: TGCGCCAGCAGCTGGGAGTACAATGAGCAGTTCTTC

v_gene: TRBV13
j_gene: TRBJ2-5
d_gene: TRBD2
abundance: -
CDR3aa: CASSRQAASGIQETQYF
CDR3nt: TGTGCCAGCAGCCGACAGGCGGCTAGCGGGATCCAAGAGACCCAGTACTTC

v_gene: TRBV7-8
j_gene: TRBJ2-2
d_gene: -
abundance: once
CDR3aa: CASSLAHTGNTGELFF
CDR3nt: TGTGCCAGCAGCTTAGCACACACAGGGAACACCGGGGAGCTGTTTTTT

v_gene: TRBV4-3
j_gene: TRBJ2-7
d_gene: -
abundance: few
CDR3aa: CASSQGRGTYEQYF
CDR3nt: TGCGCCAGCAGCCAAGGTAGGGGAACCTACGAGCAGTACTTC

v_gene: TRBV11-2
j_gene: TRBJ2-3
d_gene: -
abundance: -
CDR3aa: CASSPRSDTQYF
CDR3nt: TGTGCCAGCAGCCCCCGGTCAGATACGCAGTATTTT

v_gene: TRBV7-9
j_gene: TRBJ2-1
d_gene: TRBD2
abundance: -
CDR3aa: CASSSLLAGGYNEQFF
CDR3nt: TGTGCCAGCAGTTCTTTGCTAGCGGGGGGCTACAATGAGCAGTTCTTC

v_gene: TRBV21-1
j_gene: TRBJ2-7
d_gene: -
abundance: -
CDR3aa: CASSKDGCLSYEQYF
CDR3nt: TGTGCCAGCAGCAAAGATGGCTGCCTCTCCTACGAGCAGTACTTC

v_gene: TRBV6-4
j_gene: TRBJ2-2
d_gene: -
abundance: -
CDR3aa: CASSIMAGNTGELFF
CDR3nt: TGTGCCAGCAGTATTATGGCGGGGAACACCGGGGAGCTGTTTTTT

v_gene: TRBV11-2
j_gene: TRBJ2-3
d_gene: -
abundance: -
CDR3aa: CASRPPAGSDTQYF
CDR3nt: TGTGCCAGCAGGCCCCCAGCGGGCTCAGATACGCAGTATTTT

v_gene: TRBV19
j_gene: TRBJ2-5
d_gene: TRBD2
abundance: -
CDR3aa: CASSIGGGGLETQYF
CDR3nt: TGTGCCAGTAGTATAGGCGGGGGGGGCCTGGAGACCCAGTACTTC

v_gene: TRBV2
j_gene: TRBJ2-5
d_gene: TRBD1
abundance: once
CDR3aa: CASMTGYGETQYF
CDR3nt: TGTGCCAGCATGACAGGGTATGGAGAGACCCAGTACTTC

v_gene: TRBV18
j_gene: TRBJ2-6
d_gene: -
abundance: -
CDR3aa: CASSLQSGAGANVLTF
CDR3nt: TGTGCCAGCTCACTTCAATCAGGGGCGGGGGCCAACGTCCTGACTTTC

v_gene: TRBV7-2
j_gene: TRBJ1-1
d_gene: TRBD1
abundance: -
CDR3aa: CASSVTGILNTEAFF
CDR3nt: TGTGCCAGCAGCGTGACAGGGATCCTGAACACTGAAGCTTTCTTT

v_gene: TRBV6-1
j_gene: TRBJ2-1
d_gene: TRBD2
abundance: -
CDR3aa: CASSLAGSSYNEQFF
CDR3nt: TGTGCCAGCAGTTTAGCGGGGAGCTCCTACAATGAGCAGTTCTTC

v_gene: TRBV19
j_gene: TRBJ2-7
d_gene: TRBD1
abundance: once
CDR3aa: CASSSQGAAYEQYF
CDR3nt: TGTGCCAGTAGTTCACAGGGGGCAGCCTACGAGCAGTACTTC

v_gene: TRBV9
j_gene: TRBJ2-5
d_gene: -
abundance: -
CDR3aa: CASSVGEETQYF
CDR3nt: TGTGCCAGCAGCGTTGGAGAAGAGACCCAGTACTTC

v_gene: TRBV9
j_gene: TRBJ1-6
d_gene: TRBD1
abundance: -
CDR3aa: CASSVGARGQNSPLHF
CDR3nt: TGTGCCAGCAGCGTCGGCGCCAGGGGGCAGAATTCACCCCTCCACTTT

v_gene: TRBV5-4
j_gene: TRBJ1-1
d_gene: TRBD1
abundance: -
CDR3aa: CASSLEGTGVGYDTEAFF
CDR3nt: TGTGCCAGCAGCTTGGAGGGGACAGGGGTAGGATATGACACTGAAGCTTTCTTT

v_gene: TRBV19
j_gene: TRBJ1-2
d_gene: -
abundance: few
CDR3aa: CASSIGYGYTF
CDR3nt: TGTGCCAGTAGTATCGGTTATGGCTACACCTTC

v_gene: TRBV18
j_gene: TRBJ1-2
d_gene: TRBD1
abundance: once
CDR3aa: CASSPPEGAYGYTF
CDR3nt: TGTGCCAGCTCACCACCCGAGGGGGCGTATGGCTACACCTTC

v_gene: TRBV11-2
j_gene: TRBJ2-5
d_gene: TRBD2
abundance: -
CDR3aa: CASSRGLAEETQYF
CDR3nt: TGTGCCAGCAGCAGAGGACTAGCGGAAGAGACCCAGTACTTC

v_gene: TRBV7-9
j_gene: TRBJ2-6
d_gene: -
abundance: -
CDR3aa: CASSQIGGANVLTF
CDR3nt: TGTGCCAGCAGCCAAATCGGTGGGGCCAACGTCCTGACTTTC